These 22 T cell receptor beta chains were all obtained from the same sample, sequenced in a study of response to subunit inactivated influenza vaccine. From the RT-PCR reads, TCRdb called clonotypes with MiXCR, one entry per CDR3 protein. The table has approximately 500,000 distinct CDR3 sequences, over 10% seen once. The sequences come from PBMCs from blood, collected 40 to 50 days after vaccination. Receptors originate from a man aged 45 to 65 who received an inactivated influenza vaccine.

The chain has TRBV11-2 and TRBJ2-1, with TRBD2 matching over 11 bases. Per germline, CDR1 SGHAT and CDR2 FQNNGV. The CDR3 loop spans 16 amino acids. Trimming took 5 bases from V and 4 from J; bases not matched to a gene: 7. CDR3: CASSKTGTSGYNEQFF. Here the CDR3 DNA reads TGTGCCAGCAGCAAAACCGGGACTAGCGGATACAATGAGCAGTTCTTC.

V is TRBV6-2 or TRBV6-3 and J is TRBJ2-5; 10 bases are a match to TRBD1. Germline trimming cut 6 bases from V and 3 bases from J; bases unmatched to any gene: 7. The CDR3 is 15 residues long. Per the germline V gene, CDR1 is MNHEY and CDR2 is SVGEGT. The CDR3 bases are TGTGCCAGCAGCTGGCGGACAGGGGGTAAAGAGACCCAGTACTTC. Protein product: CASSWRTGGKETQYF.

This clonotype has a handful of counts. The V gene is TRBV20-1, the J gene TRBJ2-7; TRBD1 matches 10 bases. Losses at the gene ends were 4 bases for V and 6 bases for J; bases not matched to a gene: 6. The V gene's germline CDR1 is DFQATT and CDR2 SNEGSKA (reference sequence). This CDR3 is 13 amino acids long. The CDR3 protein is CSANRDRGGEQYF. DNA for the CDR3: TGCAGTGCTAACCGGGACAGGGGTGGCGAGCAGTACTTC.

This clonotype was observed at least ten times. The rearrangement links TRBV7-9 to TRBJ2-1; 8 bases align to TRBD2. With V trimmed by 5 bases and J by 0 bases, 6 bases remained unmatched. Germline V gene lookup returns CDR1 SEHNR and CDR2 FQNEAQ (reference sequence). The CDR3 runs 16 residues. The CDR3 DNA reads TGTGCCAGCAGCCACGATAGCGGGGTCTCCTACAATGAGCAGTTCTTC. This codes for CASSHDSGVSYNEQFF.

J is TRBJ2-7 and V is TRBV10-3; D is unclear. The CDR3 is made up of 16 amino acids. Germline loops: CDR1 ENHRY, CDR2 SYGVKD. Deletions cut 0 bases from V and 3 bases from J, with 15 bases between. The chain's CDR3 is CAISESLGSSNYEQYF. CDR3 bases: TGTGCCATCAGTGAGTCGTTAGGGTCTTCTAACTACGAGCAGTACTTC.

In its sample, this clonotype was seen a few times. The chain combines TRBV7-2 with TRBJ1-2; D may be TRBD1 (6 bases). CDR1 and CDR2 from the germline V gene are SGHTA and FQGNSA. V lost 4 bases, J lost 0 bases, and 12 bases lay in between. CDR3 size: 15 residues. This CDR3 is CASSSNRVPNYGYTF. The CDR3 nucleotides are TGTGCCAGCAGCTCCAACAGGGTCCCTAACTATGGCTACACCTTC.

This clonotype was observed many times. The CDR3: CASSQALAGNEQFF. The CDR3 DNA sequence: TGCGCCAGCAGCCAAGCCCTCGCCGGCAATGAGCAGTTCTTC. The chain employs TRBV4-3 and TRBJ2-1; D gene ambiguous. The CDR3 covers 14 residues. Germline V gives CDR1 LGHNA, CDR2 YSLEER. The ends were cut back, 1 base at V and 6 bases at J, with 10 bases in the middle.

In its sample, this clonotype was seen a few times. The rearrangement uses TRBV11-2 and TRBJ2-7, with D unresolved. V was pared by 1 base and J by 2 bases, with 6 bases between. The CDR3 consists of 13 residues. Germline CDR1 reads SGHAT; CDR2 reads FQNNGV. The CDR3 loop is CASSLVDPYEQYF. The CDR3 nucleotides read TGTGCCAGCAGCTTAGTTGATCCCTACGAGCAGTACTTC.

This clonotype has only a few counts. V and J are TRBV20-1 and TRBJ2-2; TRBD1 matches at 9 bases. The trim removed 7 bases at V and 4 bases at J, leaving 4 bases unmatched. This CDR3 contains 13 residues. Germline CDR1 is DFQATT and CDR2 is SNEGSKA (reference sequence). The CDR3 sequence: CSEKDRGTGELFF. In DNA, the CDR3 is TGCAGTGAAAAGGACAGGGGCACCGGGGAGCTGTTTTTT.

Worth noting for this clonotype: The germline gene is not matched at one end of the junction; a read error may be the cause. This chain links TRBV7-2 with TRBJ2-3; D remains ambiguous. CDR1 SGHTA and CDR2 FQGNSA come from the germline V gene. The CDR3 is 15 amino acids. The CDR3: CASSPMAAPSDTKYF. DNA for the CDR3: TGTGCCAGCAGCCCCATGGCGGCCCCATCAGATACGAAGTATTTT.

This clonotype has a count of ten or more. This sequence joins TRBV6-5 and TRBJ1-2; D is unclear. The CDR3 sequence is 15 residues long. Trimming took off 2 bases at V and 8 bases at J, with 18 bases between the two ends. Germline CDR1 MNHEY, CDR2 SVGAGI. CDR3 residues: CASSYEVSGGQGYTF. The CDR3 DNA is TGTGCCAGCAGTTACGAGGTCTCGGGAGGGCAAGGCTACACCTTC.

The chain is built from TRBV12-3 or TRBV12-4 and TRBJ2-7; TRBD2 aligns across 7 bases. The CDR3 runs to 13 residues. V shed 8 bases and J 0 bases; nucleotides not matched to a gene: 4. CDR3 protein: CASCRDYSYEQYF. The DNA for the CDR3 is TGTGCCAGCTGCCGGGACTACTCCTACGAGCAGTACTTC.

The chain carries TRBV11-2 and TRBJ2-4; 8 nucleotides line up with TRBD1. The CDR3 totals 15 residues. The V segment lost 5 bases and the J segment 1 base; nucleotides outside the gene matches: 4. CDR1 and CDR2 (germline): SGHAT, FQNNGV. CDR3 bases: TGTGCCAGCAGCCAAAACAGGGGGGCCAAAAACATTCAGTACTTC. This encodes CASSQNRGAKNIQYF. Supplemented by reference TRBV11-2 and TRBJ2-4, the full variable domain reads EAGVAQSPRYKIIEKRQSVAFWCNPISGHATLYWYQQILGQGPKLLIQFQNNGVVDDSQLPKDRFSAERLKGVDSTLKIQPAKLEDSAVYLCASSQNRGAKNIQYFGAGTRLSVL.

V usage is TRBV27 and J usage is TRBJ1-1; TRBD1 agrees at 7 bases. With 0 bases clipped from V and 5 bases from J, the junction kept 6 bases outside the gene matches. The CDR3 length is 15 residues. The germline V gene has CDR1 MNHEY and CDR2 SMNVEV (reference sequence). The CDR3: CASSLSAQGGTEAFF. CDR3 nucleotides: TGTGCCAGCAGTTTATCGGCGCAGGGGGGGACTGAAGCTTTCTTT.

The chain employs TRBV28 and TRBJ2-3; D is tentatively TRBD1 or TRBD2 (5 bases each). The CDR3 spans 15 residues. In germline, CDR1 is MDHEN, CDR2 SYDVKM. V was pared by 4 bases and J by 5 bases, with 16 bases between. The CDR3, as DNA: TGTGCCAGCAGTTACGGGGCGAGACGAGGAGATACGCAGTATTTT. Protein product: CASSYGARRGDTQYF.

The chain recombines TRBV18 with TRBJ2-5; 8 bases align to TRBD1. The CDR3 extends over 16 amino acids. The germline CDR1 and CDR2 sequences are KGHSH and LQKENI. The V gene end was trimmed by 4 bases and the J gene end by 5 bases; junction bases not matched to a gene: 12. The CDR3 protein is CASSQTSGQARETQYF. The CDR3 nucleotides read TGTGCCAGCTCACAGACTTCGGGACAGGCTCGGGAGACCCAGTACTTC.

This clonotype was counted a few times. This CDR3 reads CASSLGLDPWTQYF. Written as DNA, the CDR3 is TGTGCCAGCAGTTTAGGGCTAGACCCCTGGACCCAGTACTTC. The chain joins TRBV28 to TRBJ2-5; D is uncertain. CDR3 length: 14 amino acids. Germline V gene sequence: CDR1 MDHEN, CDR2 SYDVKM. Trimming cost V 2 bases and J 7 bases, with 14 bases left between them.

This clonotype was picked up many times. This chain uses TRBV28 with TRBJ1-5; the match to TRBD1 covers 9 bases. Germline V CDR1 and CDR2: MDHEN, SYDVKM. Trimming at V came to 5 bases and at J to 3 bases, leaving 8 bases not matched to a gene. CDR3 size: 16 residues. The CDR3 DNA is TGTGCCAGCAGTCCGTGGACAGGGGAGGTCAATCAGCCCCAGCATTTT. It specifies CASSPWTGEVNQPQHF.

The chain recombines TRBV5-5 with TRBJ2-3; either TRBD1 or TRBD2 may fit D (5 bases each). V lost 3 bases and J lost 5, with 13 bases in between. The CDR3 length is 14 residues. Germline lookup yields CDR1 SGHKS and CDR2 YYEKEE (reference sequence). The CDR3 spells CASSWGWEKDTQYF. As DNA, the CDR3 is TGTGCCAGCAGCTGGGGCTGGGAGAAAGATACGCAGTATTTT.

This clonotype was seen at least ten times. The V and J genes are TRBV20-1 and TRBJ1-5; D possibly corresponds to TRBD1 (6 bases). V was clipped by 4 bases and J by 0 bases, with 16 bases between them. Germline V gene sequence: CDR1 DFQATT, CDR2 SNEGSKA (reference sequence). CDR3 length equals 16 residues. CDR3: CSAIKKDRFSNQPQHF. The CDR3 DNA reads as TGCAGTGCTATAAAAAAAGACAGGTTTAGCAATCAGCCCCAGCATTTT.

This chain connects TRBV7-9 to TRBJ2-1; 7 nucleotides line up with TRBD2. The CDR3 runs to 12 residues. Germline trimming cut 4 bases from V and 8 bases from J; bases unmatched to any gene: 2. Germline CDR1 is SEHNR and CDR2 is FQNEAQ (reference sequence). DNA of the CDR3: TGTGCCAGCAGCTCCGCGGGGGATGAGCAGTTCTTC. Translating gives CASSSAGDEQFF.

This clonotype showed up many times. The gene calls are TRBV12-3 or TRBV12-4 and TRBJ1-5; D not certain. The CDR3 covers 13 residues. V shed 2 bases and J shed 2 bases, with 4 bases lying between them. The CDR3 is CASSLFGNQPQHF. The CDR3 bases are TGTGCCAGCAGTTTATTTGGCAATCAGCCCCAGCATTTT.